These T cell receptor beta chains were read from a single sample in a study of cytomegalovirus exposure and HLA in healthy donors. The protocol was immunoSEQ multiplex PCR, while the TCRdb copy is restricted to in-frame clones and leaves out a portion. The table shows fewer than 300,000 clones, with approximately 90% occurring only once. Specimen: PBMCs. The receptors originated from a middle-aged man in good health and CMV-seropositive. Each CDR3 is given with its conserved first and last residue.

v_call cdr3_aa
TRBV7-9 CASSLAVGRNIQYF
TRBV6-6 CASSGGRAYEQYF
TRBV4-1 CASSQRGTSGSTDTQYF
TRBV28 CASSSSGFQETQYF
TRBV19 CASRSDRGHNEQFF
TRBV28 CASSFPTGIQETQYF
TRBV5-4 CASSLNGEQYF
TRBV28 CASTPTSGRAYNEQFF
TRBV6-1 CASSGGNEQFF
TRBV2 CASSERGNRETQYF
TRBV28 CASSLFDYEQYF
TRBV7-3 CASSPDGRVSDTQYF
TRBV5-8 CASSLGPWGVAKNIQYF
TRBV19 CASSIGGGYETQYF
TRBV9 CASSALTGGTNTEAFF
TRBV7-9 CASSMEGGDEQYF
TRBV5-6 CASTTGGYSNQPQHF
TRBV19 CASSMGFIGNTIYF
TRBV18 CASSPGQSSYEQYF
TRBV6-5 CASSYDRGRGNQPQHF
TRBV28 CASSSEGLAGVNEQFF
TRBV5-4 CASLRPGSDTQYF
TRBV7-9 CASSHSGRVTDTQYF
TRBV5-5 CASSPGAGRYGYTF
TRBV4-1 CASSQVLSGTSTDTQYF
TRBV6-1 CASRLAGGFSNEQFF
TRBV7-3 CASSYSNLRQGGDEQFF
TRBV6-5 CASSYGGGTEAFF
TRBV7-2 CASSLAPFNQPQHF
TRBV7-3 CASSLNSGPPYEQYF
TRBV2 CASRGQENNEQFF
TRBV9 CASSVGTQSGYTF
TRBV27 CASSPLAGELTGELFF
TRBV6-5 CASSYSGQDTDTQYF
TRBV27 CASSFGGWNQPQHF
TRBV23-1 CASSRRTEETQYF
TRBV15 CATSRGEGETQYF
TRBV28 CASSHPPPTQTPYNEQFF
TRBV27 CASSRQTYGSGRYAQFF
TRBV7-3 CASSLTEQGELFF
TRBV6-4 CASSENWTGGVRLGTEAFF
TRBV29-1 CSVEGTSGSWAQYF
TRBV5-1 CASSPRDSDSPLHF
TRBV7-8 CASSLGSTGRLDMAFF
TRBV5-1 CASSSRTGFNYGYTF
TRBV18 CASSPGGYEQYF